This T cell receptor beta chain was found in a study of neurological immune-mediated disorders (dated by TCRdb to about 2019). As for the study more broadly: Among the approximately 34 multiple sclerosis patients, around 30 had relapsing-remitting MS and 3 had secondary progressive MS. The study compared peripheral blood TCR-beta repertoires of HTLV-I-associated myelopathy (HAM/TSP) patients, multiple sclerosis patients and healthy controls using UMI-based sequencing. Of the approximately 66 subjects in the cohort, around 15 were HAM/TSP patients, about 34 were multiple sclerosis patients, and approximately 20 were healthy controls. The roughly 99 TCR-beta libraries covered PBMC samples along with longitudinal samples, technical triplicates, and paired sorted CD4+ and CD8+ T-cell subsets.

The table lists this clonotype with many counts. Its antigen remains unidentified. No base quality values were provided; no much bigger clone lies one nucleotide off. For the unsorted PBMC libraries, 2 million PBMCs were stored in RNAlater at -80 degrees C until RNA extraction and were used to generate the libraries. The multiple sclerosis patients were enrolled in a US clinical protocol that evaluated disease progression with magnetic resonance imaging. PBMCs were separated from peripheral blood using Ficoll-Hypaque density gradient centrifugation and then cryopreserved in liquid nitrogen. V is clipped by 0 bases and J by 0 bases, and the sequence between their germline boundaries is 12 bases long. CDR1 is given as SGHRS and CDR2 as YFSETQ, both from the germline V gene. The cysteine opens and the phenylalanine closes a CDR3 of 16 amino acids. The sequence is cut down to CDR3 DNA, 48 bases in frame from base 1.

General conclusions and limits of the study: No identical CDR3 amino acid sequences were found to be shared among expanded clones across subjects, suggesting that TCR-beta repertoires were private in all groups. The MS cluster showed no association with clinical or MRI features, and the authors stated that larger cohorts are needed. In phylogenetic analysis, the repertoires of 18 of 34 MS patients grouped into a cluster of related CDR3 sequences, which suggests a possible signature at the repertoire level. TCR clonal expansion was greatest in HAM/TSP patients and smallest in MS patients, who ranked below even healthy controls.

cDNA was synthesized by template-switch 5'RACE using a primer carrying a 10-nucleotide random unique molecular identifier by which each TCR transcript was tagged. Each sequencing run produced over 180 million TCR-beta sequences covering 15-18 subjects. The RNeasy kit was used for extraction of total RNA. TCR-beta VDJ regions were amplified with primers for the TCR constant region and the 5'RACE anchor, using the KAPA Real-time Library Amplification kit. A first PCR added sample indexes and Illumina adaptors, and a second PCR then raised library yield. After Ampure bead purification, the TCR product of roughly 650 bp was size-selected on a 2% E-gel SizeSelection system. Library quality was checked on a Bioanalyzer, concentration was measured with Qubit, and libraries were quantified with the Kapa Library Quantification kit before pooling. Libraries were sequenced paired-end 2 x 150 bp on an Illumina HiSeq 2500. To increase sequence diversity, about 24-32% phiX was spiked into each library pool. On the study's bioinformatics: Quality-filtered reads were processed with the UMI-based MiGEC pipeline, which removed over 75% of raw TCR sequences during error correction. IMGT germline references were used for alignment of VDJ genes, and clonotypes were defined by a unique CDR3 amino acid sequence together with V-J genes. Clonal expansion, Shannon diversity, and CDR3 relatedness (CalcPairwiseDistances, ClusterSamples) were evaluated with VDJtools, and phylogenetic trees were built with CLCbio workbench. Clones with at least 8 unique UMIs were defined as expanded, with this threshold being based on coefficient-of-variation modelling across technical triplicates. TCRdb took the public reads, trimmed them with fastp at Q25, ran MiXCR for clone calling and kept in-frame beta chains. For every CDR3 protein sequence, its rows merge into one entry that carries the most common genes and DNA. The V and J calls come from TCRdb's annotation, not from the publication. Recorded for this sample are over 35,000 distinct CDR3 sequences; 3.5% to 4% of them occurred a single time. 2.2% of the sample is taken by the ten largest.

The TCR originated in a man aged 30 to 45 with multiple sclerosis. Rearrangement joined TRBV5-1 to TRBJ1-2; a confident D gene designation cannot be given. The sequenced sample consisted of PBMCs. The nucleotides are TGCGCCAGCAGCTTGGGTCCGGTCCTAACTAACTATGGCTACACCTTC. Translated, this is CASSLGPVLTNYGYTF.